Shown below are 29 T cell receptor beta chains from a single sample sequenced in a study of blood T cell repertoires in COVID-19. Some clones are missing from TCRdb's copy, which holds only in-frame ones; the method was immunoSEQ multiplex PCR. The sample records 250,000 to 300,000 clones, approximately 90% being singletons. The sample was peripheral blood. The receptors here all came from a woman aged 40 to 50 with acute or convalescent COVID-19.

The chain recombines TRBV19 with TRBJ2-5; 8 nucleotides agree with TRBD2. From germline, CDR1 is LNHDA and CDR2 SQIVND (reference sequence). The trim removed 4 bases at V and 5 bases at J, leaving 18 bases unmatched. The CDR3 consists of 18 residues. CDR3 coding DNA: TGTGCCAGTAGTACAAACCCTCTAGCGGGCGTGGAGGGGGAGACCCAGTACTTC. This translates into CASSTNPLAGVEGETQYF. Complete variable domain (other parts from reference TRBV19 and TRBJ2-5): DGGITQSPKYLFRKEGQNVTLSCEQNLNHDAMYWYRQDPGQGLRLIYYSQIVNDFQKGDIAEGYSVSREKKESFPLTVTSAQKNPTAFYLCASSTNPLAGVEGETQYFGPGTRLLVL.

A single count supports this clone. An end of the junction differs from the germline gene, which may be a read error. The chain is built from TRBV7-6 and TRBJ2-2; D is possibly TRBD2 (6 bases). Germline values: CDR1 SGHVS, CDR2 FNYEAQ. The CDR3 loop spans 16 amino acids. CDR3 loop: CASSLAGRTIAGKLFF. In DNA form, the CDR3 reads TGTGCCAGCAGCTTAGCGGGCAGGACTATAGCCGGGAAGCTGTTTTTT.

In nucleotides, the CDR3 is TGTGCCACCAGCCAGGGGACCTATGGCTACACCTTC. Translating it yields CATSQGTYGYTF. The gene calls are TRBV15 and TRBJ1-2; D possibly corresponds to TRBD1 (6 bases). There are 12 residues in the CDR3. CDR1 is LNHNV, CDR2 YYDKDF, per germline (reference sequence). V was pared by 5 bases and J by 4 bases, with 8 bases between.

The chain has TRBV27 and TRBJ1-2, with TRBD1 as a possible D gene (5 bases). Trimming took 7 bases from V and 3 from J, leaving 12 bases between them. Germline V gene data show CDR1 as MNHEY and CDR2 as SMNVEV (reference sequence). The CDR3 totals 13 residues. As DNA, the CDR3 is TGTGCCAGCAACCCCGGGGGGGACTATGGCTACACCTTC. It yields the protein CASNPGGDYGYTF.

This clone was seen only once. V is TRBV6-5 and J is TRBJ1-1; D unresolved. The germline V gene encodes CDR1 MNHEY and CDR2 SVGAGI. V gave up 5 bases and J gave up 10 bases, with 20 bases separating them. The CDR3 is 14 residues long. CDR3 sequence reads: CASSTARRWERAFF. The CDR3 nucleotides are TGTGCCAGCAGTACCGCGCGACGGTGGGAGAGAGCTTTCTTT.

The chain has TRBV7-3 and TRBJ1-1, with D maybe TRBD1 (5 bases). V was clipped by 4 bases and J by 5 bases, with 11 bases between them. The CDR3 totals 13 residues. The germline CDR1 and CDR2 sequences are SGHTA and FQGTGA. The CDR3 sequence: CASSSGDRTEAFF. CDR3 DNA sequence: TGTGCCAGCAGCTCCGGAGACAGAACTGAAGCTTTCTTT.

The V gene is TRBV6-5, the J gene TRBJ1-2; D gene ambiguous. The V end lost 7 bases, the J end lost 4 bases, and 16 bases lay between the germline ends. The CDR3 has 14 amino acids. Germline V gives CDR1 MNHEY, CDR2 SVGAGI. CDR3 nucleotide sequence: TGTGCCAGCATTACCCGGCCAGGCTTCTATGGCTACACCTTC. It specifies CASITRPGFYGYTF.

This chain joins TRBV27 and TRBJ1-2; D remains unclear. The V gene lost 1 base and the J gene lost 0 bases, with 12 bases spanning the gap. CDR3 length equals 16 residues. Germline lookup yields CDR1 MNHEY and CDR2 SMNVEV (reference sequence). CDR3 bases: TGTGCCAGCAGTTTATTCGCGAGCCAAACTAACTATGGCTACACCTTC. This gives the protein CASSLFASQTNYGYTF.

The CDR3 loop reads CASYHGYTF. CDR3 coding DNA: TGTGCCTCCTACCATGGCTACACCTTC. The chain combines TRBV30 with TRBJ1-2; no clear D. V lost 7 bases to trimming and J lost 6 bases, with 6 bases between them. The CDR3 covers 9 residues. Germline V CDR1 and CDR2: GTSNPN, SVGIG (reference sequence).

The J gene is TRBJ1-2, the V gene TRBV20-1; no clear D. Trimming removed 3 bases from V and 4 bases from J, with 18 bases in between. Germline lookup yields CDR1 DFQATT and CDR2 SNEGSKA (reference sequence). The CDR3 totals 15 residues. The DNA of the CDR3 is TGCAGTGCTAGTAATGCGGTGGAGGGAATCTATGGCTACACCTTC. Encoded protein: CSASNAVEGIYGYTF.

This chain links TRBV5-6 with TRBJ2-3; the match to TRBD2 covers 8 bases. Germline V gives CDR1 SGHDT, CDR2 YYEEEE. CDR3 length: 18 residues. Trimming cost V 0 bases and J 6 bases; bases outside gene matches: 15. In DNA form, the CDR3 reads TGTGCCAGCAGCTTGGGGGGCGCAGCGGGGGCCTTCCCGGATACGCAGTATTTT. Translated: CASSLGGAAGAFPDTQYF. Drawing the rest from reference TRBV5-6 and TRBJ2-3, the complete variable domain is DAGVTQSPTHLIKTRGQQVTLRCSPKSGHDTVSWYQQALGQGPQFIFQYYEEEERQRGNFPDRFSGHQFPNYSSELNVNALLLGDSALYLCASSLGGAAGAFPDTQYFGPGTRLTVL.

V usage is TRBV23-1 and J usage is TRBJ2-6; D remains ambiguous. TRBV23-1 is recorded as an ORF, its role being uncertain. V dropped 0 bases and J dropped 0 bases, with 15 bases sitting between them. The CDR3 consists of 19 residues. CDR3 nucleotide sequence: TGCGCCAGCAGTCAATCGGAGTCAGCGCTTCTCTCTGGGGCCAACGTCCTGACTTTC. This sequence encodes CASSQSESALLSGANVLTF.

V usage is TRBV18 and J usage is TRBJ1-1; TRBD1 agrees at 9 bases. The germline gives CDR1 KGHSH, CDR2 LQKENI. The J segment lost 7 bases and the V segment lost 0 bases, leaving 6 bases of the junction unmatched. CDR3 length: 15 amino acids. The CDR3 sequence is CASSPPGQGGGEAFF. In DNA, the CDR3 is TGTGCCAGCTCACCACCGGGACAGGGTGGCGGTGAAGCTTTCTTT.

V is TRBV7-6 and J is TRBJ1-3; perhaps TRBD1 as D (5 bases). V lost 4 bases and J lost 1, with 20 bases in between. The CDR3 spans 18 residues. CDR1 is SGHVS and CDR2 is FNYEAQ in the germline V gene. The CDR3 DNA follows: TGTGCCAGCAGCTCCCCTGAAGGGCGACAGAGATCTGGAAACACCATATATTTT. This translates into CASSSPEGRQRSGNTIYF.

The V call is TRBV4-2, the J call TRBJ2-1; 8 nucleotides agree with TRBD2. Germline V gene lookup returns CDR1 LGHNA and CDR2 YNFKEQ. The CDR3 length is 16 residues. V gave up 4 bases and J gave up 7 bases; unmatched junction bases: 12. CDR3 protein: CASSLPGTGGWNEQFF. For the CDR3, the DNA is TGTGCCAGCAGCCTCCCGGGAACGGGGGGGTGGAATGAGCAGTTCTTC.

The DNA for the CDR3 is TGTGCCAGCAGCCCCGGGACTAGCGGGGGGGCGACAGATACGCAGTATTTT. This encodes CASSPGTSGGATDTQYF. The rearrangement uses TRBV11-3 and TRBJ2-3; TRBD2 matches at 16 bases. CDR3 size: 17 residues. Germline V CDR1 and CDR2: SGHNT, YENEEA. Trimming took 5 bases from V and 3 from J; bases not matched to a gene: 5. Full variable domain (remainder filled in from reference TRBV11-3 and TRBJ2-3): EAGVVQSPRYKIIEKKQPVAFWCNPISGHNTLYWYLQNLGQGPELLIRYENEEAVDDSQLPKDRFSAERLKGVDSTLKIQPAELGDSAVYLCASSPGTSGGATDTQYFGPGTRLTVL.

This clone was observed a single time. The gene calls are TRBV3-1 (or the pseudogene TRBV3-2) and TRBJ2-5, with D perhaps matching TRBD2 (5 bases). V lost 0 bases and J lost 2, with 10 bases in between. CDR3 size: 15 residues. Germline V gene lookup returns CDR1 LGHDT and CDR2 YNNKEL (reference sequence). CDR3 amino acids: CASSQDMGAQETQYF. DNA for the CDR3: TGTGCCAGCAGCCAAGATATGGGAGCACAAGAGACCCAGTACTTC.

The rearrangement joins TRBV6-4 to TRBJ2-1; 7 nucleotides line up with TRBD1. Unmatched junction bases numbered 4, after V lost 3 bases and J lost 2 bases. CDR3 length: 15 residues. Germline V CDR1 and CDR2: MRHNA, SNTAGT. The CDR3 region has the DNA TGTGCCAGCAGTGAGCAGGGACAGACCTACAATGAGCAGTTCTTC. Its protein is CASSEQGQTYNEQFF.

The table lists this clone with a count of one. The V gene is TRBV2, the J gene TRBJ2-5; 11 bases map to TRBD2. Trimming removed 5 bases from V and 2 bases from J; junction bases left unmatched: 4. The CDR3 sequence is 15 residues long. Per the germline V gene, CDR1 is SNHLY and CDR2 is FYNNEI. The CDR3 DNA reads as TGTGCCAGCAGTAAGACTAGCGGGGTACAAGAGACCCAGTACTTC. Translating it yields CASSKTSGVQETQYF.

The V call is TRBV5-1, the J call TRBJ1-1; 8 positions match TRBD1. This CDR3 spans 15 amino acids. Germline V gene lookup returns CDR1 SGHRS and CDR2 YFSETQ. With 5 bases clipped from V and 3 bases from J, the junction kept 9 bases outside the gene matches. The CDR3 region has the DNA TGCGCCAGCAGAAATACAGGGGGAAAGCACACTGAAGCTTTCTTT. The encoded protein is CASRNTGGKHTEAFF. The whole variable domain, filled in from reference TRBV5-1 and TRBJ1-1, reads KAGVTQTPRYLIKTRGQQVTLSCSPISGHRSVSWYQQTPGQGLQFLFEYFSETQRNKGNFPGRFSGRQFSNSRSEMNVSTLELGDSALYLCASRNTGGKHTEAFFGQGTRLTVV.

In this sample, this clone turned up a few times. This rearrangement joins TRBV6-2 or TRBV6-3 to TRBJ1-5, with 8 bases lining up with TRBD1. V lost 3 bases and J lost 2; bases outside the gene matches: 9. The CDR3 length is 17 residues. The V gene's germline CDR1 is MNHEY and CDR2 SVGEGT. The CDR3 nucleotides read TGTGCCAGCAGTTATGGGCAGGGGGCGGCGGGCAATCAGCCCCAGCATTTT. Protein: CASSYGQGAAGNQPQHF.

The V call is TRBV12-3 or TRBV12-4, the J call TRBJ1-2; 7 bases agree with TRBD1. The V gene end was trimmed by 5 bases and the J gene end by 7 bases; junction bases not matched to a gene: 7. CDR3 length equals 13 residues. This chain's CDR3 is CASSNRGVSGYTF. Written as DNA, the CDR3 is TGTGCCAGCAGTAACAGGGGCGTGAGTGGCTACACCTTC.

The chain recombines TRBV6-5 with TRBJ2-5; D call uncertain. The CDR3 length is 13 residues. Germline CDR1 and CDR2: MNHEY and SVGAGI. The V and J ends lost 1 base and 2 bases respectively, with 5 bases between them. This chain's CDR3 is CASSYLRQETQYF. In nucleotides, the CDR3 is TGTGCCAGCAGTTACTTACGGCAAGAGACCCAGTACTTC.

This clone has a single count. The V call is TRBV11-2, the J call TRBJ2-3; 7 nucleotides align to TRBD1. After removal of 7 bases from V and 3 bases from J, the junction contained 13 bases not matched to a gene. The CDR3 has 16 amino acids. The germline CDR1 and CDR2 sequences are SGHAT and FQNNGV. CDR3 protein: CASTPRGLGGTDTQYF. Written as DNA, the CDR3 is TGTGCCAGCACCCCCAGGGGGTTGGGTGGGACAGATACGCAGTATTTT. The variable domain in full, completed from reference TRBV11-2 and TRBJ2-3, reads EAGVAQSPRYKIIEKRQSVAFWCNPISGHATLYWYQQILGQGPKLLIQFQNNGVVDDSQLPKDRFSAERLKGVDSTLKIQPAKLEDSAVYLCASTPRGLGGTDTQYFGPGTRLTVL.

This clone was detected only a few times. CDR3 sequence reads: CASSVRRENQPQHF. CDR3 nucleotides: TGTGCCAGCAGTGTGAGGCGGGAGAATCAGCCCCAGCATTTT. The chain is built from TRBV2 and TRBJ1-5; D remains ambiguous. CDR3 length: 14 residues. The V gene's germline CDR1 is SNHLY and CDR2 FYNNEI. V was clipped by 4 bases and J by 4 bases, with 11 bases between them.

V gene TRBV9 combines with J gene TRBJ2-5; D might be TRBD2 (5 bases). Trimming took off 7 bases at V and 7 bases at J, with 14 bases between the two ends. The CDR3 has 12 amino acids. Looked up from germline, CDR1 is SGDLS and CDR2 is YYNGEE. CDR3 protein: CASSPSSGTQYF. The CDR3 nucleotides are TGTGCCAGCTCCCCTAGCTCAGGGACCCAGTACTTC.

This clone is a singleton in its sample. This rearrangement joins TRBV7-3 to TRBJ2-1, with 12 nucleotides matching TRBD1. The germline CDR1 and CDR2 sequences are SGHTA and FQGTGA. The CDR3 is 16 residues long. V trimming: 1 base; J trimming: 8 bases; junction bases outside the gene matches: 6. CDR3 nucleotides: TGTGCCAGCAGCTTAAGGCCGGGACAGGGGGCCGATGAGCAGTTCTTC. Translation gives CASSLRPGQGADEQFF.

This clone was observed a handful of times. The chain is built from TRBV3-1 (or the pseudogene TRBV3-2) and TRBJ1-4; possible D gene TRBD1, 6 bases. Germline V gene lookup returns CDR1 LGHDT and CDR2 YNNKEL (reference sequence). The V gene lost 6 bases and the J gene lost 2 bases, with 16 bases spanning the gap. CDR3 length: 16 residues. Here the CDR3 DNA reads TGTGCCAGCAGTATTACGGGGGGCCGGACTAATGAAAAACTGTTTTTT. Amino acid sequence: CASSITGGRTNEKLFF.

The CDR3 here is CATSDDEGTSGGARQFF. DNA of the CDR3: TGTGCCACCAGTGACGACGAAGGGACTAGCGGGGGGGCTAGGCAGTTCTTC. This chain connects TRBV24-1 to TRBJ2-1, with 16 bases fitting TRBD2. This CDR3 is 17 amino acids long. The germline CDR1 and CDR2 sequences are KGHDR and SFDVKD. The V gene end was trimmed by 4 bases and the J gene end by 12 bases; junction bases not matched to a gene: 11.